Sequencing of this T cell receptor (beta chain) was carried out in a study of blood T cells in healthy people across ages (dated by TCRdb to 2014 to 2015). Regarding the study in general: In model experiments, roughly one uniquely barcoded TCR beta cDNA molecule per two T cells was captured by template switching. The study analyzed two additional independent replicas of 1 million unique cDNA reads from the same blood draw for two donors, one aged 18 to 30 and one aged 80 or older. To avoid experimental bias, donors of different ages were spread randomly across the sequencing lanes. To track age-related changes in TCR beta repertoire diversity, the study relied on deep sequencing normalized with unique cDNA molecular identifiers. Four age groups were formed from the donors: young (average approximately 17 years), middle-aged (approximately 41), aged (about 62) and long-lived (more than 75).

The V end loses 8 bases and the J end loses 3 bases, and a stretch of 14 bases separates them. The CDR3 has 13 amino acids, counting the end cysteine and phenylalanine. Only CDR3 DNA remains: 39 bases, in frame from the first base. Per the germline V gene (reference sequence), SEHNR is the CDR1 and FQNEAQ is the CDR2. Library construction relied on 5' RACE. For sequencing, an Illumina HiSeq 2500 was employed. A second PCR of about 7 to 12 cycles was performed with a sample-barcoded 5' primer and a J-beta primer mix. A unique molecular identifier was introduced onto each TCR beta cDNA molecule by a template-switch 5' adaptor carrying 12 random nucleotides. At least 2.5 million CDR3-containing paired-end reads were obtained from each sample. First-strand cDNA synthesis was performed from all RNA using the Mint cDNA synthesis kit, with priming by a TRBC-specific oligonucleotide. All cDNA was treated with uracil-DNA glycosylase and then went through a first 18-cycle PCR with the universal primers M1SS and BC2_uni_R. The authors processed their data as follows. For normalization, 1 million high-quality reads, each with a distinct molecular identifier, were randomly selected from each sample. Reads sharing molecular identifiers were discarded rather than binned into consensus sequences. MiTCR, run with a Q25 quality threshold and the strictest error-elimination algorithm, handled CDR3 identification, clonotype clustering and error correction. A nonparametric unseen species model using Euler transformation provided a lower-bound estimate of total TCR beta diversity. TCRdb reanalyzed the raw reads on its own, using fastp at Q25 for trimming and MiXCR for clone calling, and kept in-frame beta chains. CDR3 protein duplicates are merged, each entry listing the most common genes and DNA. The authors' filters were not applied to this entry. The sample profile shows about 1 million distinct CDR3 sequences; under 55% of them were found once. The ten largest clones add up to 15% to 20% of the sample.

The donors were 40 or so Caucasian individuals from Russia, aged roughly 6 to 95 years, who were systemically healthy. Approximately 11 milliliters of peripheral blood were drawn from each donor into EDTA-treated Vacutainer tubes. Ficoll-Paque density-gradient centrifugation was used to isolate PBMCs, with at least 6.5 million per sample. Total RNA was extracted from PBMCs with Trizol reagent, with at least 6 micrograms obtained per sample. For every donor, an aliquot of PBMCs went through flow cytometry to measure the percentages of naive CD45RAhigh/CD27high T cells. What the research found in general, with its limitations: Estimates of total diversity based on one million sequenced T cells were regarded as lower bounds and as underestimates. Bulk unsorted PBMC profiling prevented conclusive comparison of naive and antigen-experienced compartments. Because the CMV infection status of the donors was unknown, age-related changes in expanded clonotypes may potentially have been confounded. Compared with the aged group, the long-lived group had more naive CD4+ T cells, fewer expanded clones and increased TCR diversity, a pattern suggesting age selection. The percentage of naive T cells measured by flow cytometry correlated strongly with observed TCR beta diversity. As age increased, observed TCR beta diversity per million T cells dropped in a roughly linear way, and a significant reduction was already evident by age roughly 40.

On this clonotype: This receptor's antigen is unknown. No base quality information exists; no much larger clone differs at one position.

The receptor's source is a woman aged 60-70 years in good health. The sequence joins TRBV7-9 to TRBJ2-7, and TRBD1 may be the D gene, going by 6 matching bases. Sequencing was carried out using blood. The nucleotide sequence is TGTGCCAGCGCTCCGGGACAAAACTACGAGCAGTACTTC. Its translation is CASAPGQNYEQYF.